This is a list of T cell receptor beta chains from one sample in a study of blood T cell repertoires in COVID-19. Assay used: immunoSEQ multiplex PCR; TCRdb lists only in-frame clones, some missing. The repertoire has fewer than 250,000 clones, roughly 78% of them found once; the top ten carry over 9.5%. The sequencing sample was made of peripheral blood. The receptors originated from a woman aged 40-49 years with acute or convalescent COVID-19. The CDR3 runs from the conserved cysteine through the conserved F or W. Fields, in order: CDR3 protein, CDR3 DNA, clone size, V gene, J gene, D gene. A D gene is named only where the DNA matches it firmly. Part of the rows lack a size; the others show once, few, many or a class for expanded clones.

CDR3aa: CASSLAQGPYYGYTF
CDR3nt: TGTGCCAGCAGCTTAGCACAGGGCCCCTACTATGGCTACACCTTC
abundance: .
v_gene: TRBV11-2
j_gene: TRBJ1-2
d_gene: .

CDR3aa: CASSFRTTGLEQFF
CDR3nt: TGTGCCAGCAGCTTCCGGACAACGGGCTTGGAGCAGTTCTTC
abundance: .
v_gene: TRBV11-2
j_gene: TRBJ2-1
d_gene: .

CDR3aa: CASSLRGAHSPLHF
CDR3nt: TGTGCCAGCAGCTTGCGGGGGGCTCATTCACCCCTCCACTTT
abundance: .
v_gene: TRBV5-6
j_gene: TRBJ1-6
d_gene: .

CDR3aa: CASSFPSGGVDPDTQYF
CDR3nt: TGTGCCAGCAGTTTTCCTAGCGGGGGGGTTGACCCAGATACGCAGTATTTT
abundance: .
v_gene: TRBV28
j_gene: TRBJ2-3
d_gene: TRBD2

CDR3aa: CASSLGHEGVRDNNEQFF
CDR3nt: TGCGCCAGCAGCTTGGGGCACGAAGGGGTGCGGGATAACAATGAGCAGTTCTTC
abundance: .
v_gene: TRBV5-1
j_gene: TRBJ2-1
d_gene: .

CDR3aa: CASSLYSGNQETQYF
CDR3nt: TGTGCCAGCAGCTTGTACAGCGGGAACCAAGAGACCCAGTACTTC
abundance: .
v_gene: TRBV5-4
j_gene: TRBJ2-5
d_gene: TRBD2

CDR3aa: CASSLRSRDRGYF
CDR3nt: TGTGCCAGCAGCTTAAGATCCCGGGACAGGGGGTACTTC
abundance: .
v_gene: TRBV7-3
j_gene: TRBJ2-4
d_gene: TRBD1

CDR3aa: CASSLAPRVSYEQYF
CDR3nt: TGTGCCAGCAGCTTAGCGCCGAGGGTTAGCTACGAGCAGTACTTC
abundance: .
v_gene: TRBV7-2
j_gene: TRBJ2-7
d_gene: .

CDR3aa: CASSRGEQFF
CDR3nt: TGTGCCAGTTCCCGGGGAGAACAGTTCTTC
abundance: .
v_gene: TRBV2
j_gene: TRBJ2-1
d_gene: .

CDR3aa: CASSLGGRGTGELFF
CDR3nt: TGTGCCAGCAGCTTAGGCGGGAGGGGAACCGGGGAGCTGTTTTTT
abundance: .
v_gene: TRBV11-2
j_gene: TRBJ2-2
d_gene: TRBD2

CDR3aa: CASSLTDRDEQYF
CDR3nt: TGTGCCAGCAGCTTAACGGACAGGGACGAGCAGTACTTC
abundance: .
v_gene: TRBV7-7
j_gene: TRBJ2-7
d_gene: TRBD1

CDR3aa: CASSTAQLGRNEQFF
CDR3nt: TGTGCCAGTAGTACCGCTCAGCTAGGGAGAAATGAGCAGTTCTTC
abundance: .
v_gene: TRBV19
j_gene: TRBJ2-1
d_gene: .

CDR3aa: CASAPTPGGDGYTF
CDR3nt: TGTGCCAGTGCGCCTACGCCCGGGGGGGATGGCTACACCTTC
abundance: few
v_gene: TRBV19
j_gene: TRBJ1-2
d_gene: .

CDR3aa: CASSYLTGDGYTF
CDR3nt: TGTGCCAGCAGTTACCTGACAGGGGACGGCTACACCTTC
abundance: .
v_gene: TRBV6-5
j_gene: TRBJ1-2
d_gene: TRBD1

CDR3aa: CASSQDPSRSGAFF
CDR3nt: TGTGCCAGCAGCCAAGACCCAAGTCGAAGTGGCGCTTTCTTT
abundance: .
v_gene: TRBV3-1/TRBV3-2
j_gene: TRBJ1-1
d_gene: .

CDR3aa: CASSLKGLAEGTQYF
CDR3nt: TGCGCCAGCAGCCTTAAGGGACTAGCAGAAGGGACCCAGTACTTC
abundance: .
v_gene: TRBV5-1
j_gene: TRBJ2-5
d_gene: TRBD2